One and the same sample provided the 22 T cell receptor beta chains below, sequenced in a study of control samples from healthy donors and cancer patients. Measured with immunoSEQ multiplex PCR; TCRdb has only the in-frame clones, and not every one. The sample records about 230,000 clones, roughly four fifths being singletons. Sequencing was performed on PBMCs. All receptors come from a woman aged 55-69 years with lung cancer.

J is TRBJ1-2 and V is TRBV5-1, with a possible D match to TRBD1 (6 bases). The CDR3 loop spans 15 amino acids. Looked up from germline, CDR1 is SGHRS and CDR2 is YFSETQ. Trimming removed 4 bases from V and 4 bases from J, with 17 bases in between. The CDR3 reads CASSQGIDGGYGYTF. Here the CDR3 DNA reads TGCGCCAGCAGCCAGGGGATCGACGGTGGCTATGGCTACACCTTC.

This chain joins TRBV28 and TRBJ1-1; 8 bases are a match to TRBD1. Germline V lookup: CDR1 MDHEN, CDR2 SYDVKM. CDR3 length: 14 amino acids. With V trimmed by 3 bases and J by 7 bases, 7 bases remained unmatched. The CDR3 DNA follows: TGTGCCAGCAGTTTTTATCAGGGGGCGGTTGAAGCTTTCTTT. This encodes CASSFYQGAVEAFF.

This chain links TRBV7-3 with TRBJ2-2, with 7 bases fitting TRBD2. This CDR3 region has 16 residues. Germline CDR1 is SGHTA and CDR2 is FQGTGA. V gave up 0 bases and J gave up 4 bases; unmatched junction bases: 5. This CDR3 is CASSLTPGGVTGELFF. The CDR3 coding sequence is TGTGCCAGCAGCTTAACTCCGGGAGGAGTCACCGGGGAGCTGTTTTTT. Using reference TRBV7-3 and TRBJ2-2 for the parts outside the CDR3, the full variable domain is GAGVSQTPSNKVTEKGKYVELRCDPISGHTALYWYRQSLGQGPEFLIYFQGTGAADDSGLPNDRFFAVRPEGSVSTLKIQRTERGDSAVYLCASSLTPGGVTGELFFGEGSRLTVL.

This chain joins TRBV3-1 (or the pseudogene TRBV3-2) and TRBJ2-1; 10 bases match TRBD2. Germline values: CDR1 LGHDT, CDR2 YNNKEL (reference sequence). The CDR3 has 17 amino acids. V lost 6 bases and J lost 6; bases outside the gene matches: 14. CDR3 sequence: CASSISGRNSFPNEQFF. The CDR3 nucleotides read TGTGCCAGCAGTATTAGCGGGAGGAACTCCTTCCCCAATGAGCAGTTCTTC.

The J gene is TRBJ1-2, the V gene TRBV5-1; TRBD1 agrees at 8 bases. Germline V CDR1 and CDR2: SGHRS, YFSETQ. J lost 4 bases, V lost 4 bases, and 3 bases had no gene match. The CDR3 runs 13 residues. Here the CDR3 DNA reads TGCGCCAGCAGCCCGGACAGGGCCTATGGCTACACCTTC. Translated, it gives CASSPDRAYGYTF.

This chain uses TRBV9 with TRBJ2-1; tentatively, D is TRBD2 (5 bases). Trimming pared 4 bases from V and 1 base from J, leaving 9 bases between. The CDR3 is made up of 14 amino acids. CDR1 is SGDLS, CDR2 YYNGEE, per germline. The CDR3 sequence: CASSPRGSYNEQFF. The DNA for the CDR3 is TGTGCCAGCAGCCCCCGGGGTTCCTACAATGAGCAGTTCTTC.

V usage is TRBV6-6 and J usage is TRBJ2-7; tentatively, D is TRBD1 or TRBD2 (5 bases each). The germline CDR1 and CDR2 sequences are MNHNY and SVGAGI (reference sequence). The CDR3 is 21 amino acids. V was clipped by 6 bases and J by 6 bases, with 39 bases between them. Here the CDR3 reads CASSQPPVSGSRGAQTVEQYF. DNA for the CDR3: TGTGCCAGCAGCCAACCACCTGTTTCTGGGTCCCGGGGCGCCCAGACAGTCGAGCAGTACTTC.

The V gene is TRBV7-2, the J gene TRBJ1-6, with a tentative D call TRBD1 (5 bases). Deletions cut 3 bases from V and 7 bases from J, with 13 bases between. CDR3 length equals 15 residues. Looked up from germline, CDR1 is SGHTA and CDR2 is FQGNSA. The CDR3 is CASSLPGTLNSPLHF. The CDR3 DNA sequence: TGTGCCAGCAGCTTGCCCGGGACTCTAAATTCACCCCTCCACTTT.

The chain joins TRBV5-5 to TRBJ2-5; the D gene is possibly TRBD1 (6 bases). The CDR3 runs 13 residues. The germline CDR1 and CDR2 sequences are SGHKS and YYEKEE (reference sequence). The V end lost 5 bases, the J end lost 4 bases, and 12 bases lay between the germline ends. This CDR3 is CASSSGQRETQYF. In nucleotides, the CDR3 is TGTGCCAGCAGTTCTGGACAGCGAGAGACCCAGTACTTC.

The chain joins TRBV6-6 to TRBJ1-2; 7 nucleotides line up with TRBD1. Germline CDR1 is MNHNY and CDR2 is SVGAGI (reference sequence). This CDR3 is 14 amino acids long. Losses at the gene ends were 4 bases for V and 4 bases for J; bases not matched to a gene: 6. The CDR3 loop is CASSSTGVVYGYTF. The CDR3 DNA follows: TGTGCCAGCAGTTCTACAGGGGTAGTCTATGGCTACACCTTC.

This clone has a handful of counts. Written as DNA, the CDR3 is TGTGCCAGCAGCTCCGCTCTCGGGAGGACGACAGATACGCAGTATTTT. Encoded protein: CASSSALGRTTDTQYF. The chain employs TRBV7-3 and TRBJ2-3, with 7 nucleotides matching TRBD2. J was trimmed by 3 bases and V by 4 bases; bases with no gene match: 10. There are 16 residues in the CDR3. Germline V gene sequence: CDR1 SGHTA, CDR2 FQGTGA.

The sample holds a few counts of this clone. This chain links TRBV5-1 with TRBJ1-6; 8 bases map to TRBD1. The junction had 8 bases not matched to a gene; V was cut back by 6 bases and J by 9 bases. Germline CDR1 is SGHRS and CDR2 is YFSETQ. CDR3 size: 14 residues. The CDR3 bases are TGCGCCAGCACCAGCGACAGGGGCGGTTCACCCCTCCACTTT. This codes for CASTSDRGGSPLHF.

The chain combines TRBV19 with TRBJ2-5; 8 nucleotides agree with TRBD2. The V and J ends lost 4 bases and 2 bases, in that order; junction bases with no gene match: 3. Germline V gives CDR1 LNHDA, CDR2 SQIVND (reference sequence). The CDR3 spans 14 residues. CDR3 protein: CASSTRLAQETQYF. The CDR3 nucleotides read TGTGCCAGTAGTACCCGACTAGCGCAAGAGACCCAGTACTTC.

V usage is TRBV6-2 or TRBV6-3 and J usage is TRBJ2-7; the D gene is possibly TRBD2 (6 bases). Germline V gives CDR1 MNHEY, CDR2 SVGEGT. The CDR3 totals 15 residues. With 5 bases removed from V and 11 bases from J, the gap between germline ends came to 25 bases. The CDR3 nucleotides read TGTGCCAGCAGTCCCGGGGGACCCCTAAATACTCGGGAGTACTTC. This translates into CASSPGGPLNTREYF.

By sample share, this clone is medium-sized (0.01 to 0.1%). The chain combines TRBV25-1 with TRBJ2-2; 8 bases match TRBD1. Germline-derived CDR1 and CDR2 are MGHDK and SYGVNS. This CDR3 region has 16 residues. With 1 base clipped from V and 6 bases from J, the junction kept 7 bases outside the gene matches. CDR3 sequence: CASSESPAGGPGELFF. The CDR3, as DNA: TGTGCCAGCAGTGAATCCCCCGCAGGGGGCCCCGGGGAGCTGTTTTTT.

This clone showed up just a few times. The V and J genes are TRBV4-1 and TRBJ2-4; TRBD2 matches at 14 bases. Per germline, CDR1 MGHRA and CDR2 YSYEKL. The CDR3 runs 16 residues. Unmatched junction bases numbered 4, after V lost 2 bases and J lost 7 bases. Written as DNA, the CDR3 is TGCGCCAGCAGCCAAATGGGGACTAGCGGGAGTAACATTCAGTACTTC. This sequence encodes CASSQMGTSGSNIQYF.

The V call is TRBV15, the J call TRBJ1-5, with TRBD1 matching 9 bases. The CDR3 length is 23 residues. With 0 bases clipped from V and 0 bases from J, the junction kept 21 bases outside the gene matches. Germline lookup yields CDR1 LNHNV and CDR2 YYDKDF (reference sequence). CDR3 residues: CATSRDLMGQGPLWTYSNQPQHF. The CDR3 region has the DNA TGTGCCACCAGCAGAGATCTGATGGGACAGGGTCCATTGTGGACATATAGCAATCAGCCCCAGCATTTT.

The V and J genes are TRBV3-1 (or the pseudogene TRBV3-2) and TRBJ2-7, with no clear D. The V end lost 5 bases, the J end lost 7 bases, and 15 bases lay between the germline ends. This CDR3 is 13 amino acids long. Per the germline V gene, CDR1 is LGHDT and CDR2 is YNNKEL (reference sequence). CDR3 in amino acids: CASSYPTSTEQYF. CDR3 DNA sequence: TGTGCCAGCAGCTACCCAACCTCCACGGAGCAGTACTTC.

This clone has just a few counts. In DNA form, the CDR3 reads TGTGCCAGCAGCTTGCTGTTGGGGGCAAATGAGCAGTTCTTC. As protein: CASSLLLGANEQFF. This chain links TRBV5-8 with TRBJ2-1; tentatively, D is TRBD1 (6 bases). Per the germline V gene, CDR1 is SGHTS and CDR2 is YDEGEE. CDR3 length equals 14 residues. Trimming removed 1 base at V and 7 bases at J, with 12 bases between.

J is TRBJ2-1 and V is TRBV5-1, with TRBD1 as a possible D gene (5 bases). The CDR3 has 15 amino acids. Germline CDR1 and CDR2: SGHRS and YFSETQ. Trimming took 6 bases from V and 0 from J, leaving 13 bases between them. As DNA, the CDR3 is TGCGCCAGCACCCTACAGGTTAGCTCCTACAATGAGCAGTTCTTC. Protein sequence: CASTLQVSSYNEQFF.

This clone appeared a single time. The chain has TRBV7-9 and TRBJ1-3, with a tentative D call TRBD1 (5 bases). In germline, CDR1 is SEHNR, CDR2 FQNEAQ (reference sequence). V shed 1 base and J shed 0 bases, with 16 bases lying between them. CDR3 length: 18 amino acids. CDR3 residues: CASSLGGFVGNSGNTIYF. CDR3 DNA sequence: TGTGCCAGCAGCTTAGGGGGCTTCGTCGGGAACTCTGGAAACACCATATATTTT.

The CDR3 reads CASSFGQGDGYTF. CDR3 nucleotide sequence: TGTGCCAGCAGTTTCGGACAGGGGGATGGCTACACCTTC. This chain joins TRBV28 and TRBJ1-2, with 10 bases aligning to TRBD1. CDR1 is MDHEN, CDR2 SYDVKM, per germline. V lost 3 bases, J lost 6 bases, and 1 base stayed unmatched. CDR3 length: 13 amino acids.